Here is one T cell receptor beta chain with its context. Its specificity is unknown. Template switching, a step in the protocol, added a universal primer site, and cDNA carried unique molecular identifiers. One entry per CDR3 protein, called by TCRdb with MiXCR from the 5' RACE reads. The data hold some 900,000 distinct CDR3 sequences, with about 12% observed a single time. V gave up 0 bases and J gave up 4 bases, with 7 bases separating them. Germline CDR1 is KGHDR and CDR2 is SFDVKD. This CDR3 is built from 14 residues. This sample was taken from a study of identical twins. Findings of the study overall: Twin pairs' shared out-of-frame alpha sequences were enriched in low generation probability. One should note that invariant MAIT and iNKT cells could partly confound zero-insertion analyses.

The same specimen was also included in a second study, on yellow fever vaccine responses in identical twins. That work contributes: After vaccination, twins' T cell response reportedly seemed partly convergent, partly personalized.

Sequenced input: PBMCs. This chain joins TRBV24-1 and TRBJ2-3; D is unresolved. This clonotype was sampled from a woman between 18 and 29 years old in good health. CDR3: CATSDLNSADTQYF. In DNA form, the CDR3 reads TGTGCCACCAGTGATTTGAACTCGGCAGATACGCAGTATTTT.